This entry features one T cell receptor beta chain sequence. The antigen remains undetermined. An end of the junction does not agree with germline; a read error may underlie this. The study ran its PCR with 60 Vbeta and 13 Jbeta primers. Data came from immunoSEQ multiplex PCR; TCRdb stores just in-frame clones and leaves some out. The data show 85,000 to 130,000 clones, about 79% seen once. Germline V gene lookup returns CDR1 SEHNR and CDR2 FQNEAQ (reference sequence). The CDR3 loop spans 12 amino acids. These data come from a study of cytomegalovirus exposure and HLA in healthy donors. Notes on the study in general: A previous analysis found most TCR beta V segments productive roughly 87% or roughly 30% of the time.

This chain links TRBV7-9 with TRBJ2-7; 7 nucleotides line up with TRBD2. This clonotype originated in a young woman in good health and CMV-seronegative. Material: PBMCs. The DNA for the CDR3 is TGTTCCAGCAGCTTGGGGGGGTACGAGCAGTACTTC. It codes for CSSSLGGYEQYF.